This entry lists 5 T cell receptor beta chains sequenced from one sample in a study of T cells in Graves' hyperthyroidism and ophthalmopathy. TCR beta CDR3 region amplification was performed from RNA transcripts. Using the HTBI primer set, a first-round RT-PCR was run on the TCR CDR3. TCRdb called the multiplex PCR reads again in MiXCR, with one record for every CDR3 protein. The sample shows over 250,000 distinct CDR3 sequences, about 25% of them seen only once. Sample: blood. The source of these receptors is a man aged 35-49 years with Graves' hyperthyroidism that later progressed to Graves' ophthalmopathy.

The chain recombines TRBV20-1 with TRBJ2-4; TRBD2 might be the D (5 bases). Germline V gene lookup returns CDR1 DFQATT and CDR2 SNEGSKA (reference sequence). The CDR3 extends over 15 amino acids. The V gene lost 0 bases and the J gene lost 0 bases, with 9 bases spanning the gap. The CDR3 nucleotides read TGCAGTGCTAGAGATGGGGAGCTAGCCAAAAACATTCAGTACTTC. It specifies CSARDGELAKNIQYF.

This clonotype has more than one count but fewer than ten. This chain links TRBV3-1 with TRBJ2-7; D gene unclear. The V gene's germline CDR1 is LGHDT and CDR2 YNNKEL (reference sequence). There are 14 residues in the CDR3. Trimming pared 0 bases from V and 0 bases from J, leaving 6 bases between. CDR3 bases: TGTGCCAGCAGCCAAGATCATCCCTCCTACGAGCAGTACTTC. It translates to CASSQDHPSYEQYF.

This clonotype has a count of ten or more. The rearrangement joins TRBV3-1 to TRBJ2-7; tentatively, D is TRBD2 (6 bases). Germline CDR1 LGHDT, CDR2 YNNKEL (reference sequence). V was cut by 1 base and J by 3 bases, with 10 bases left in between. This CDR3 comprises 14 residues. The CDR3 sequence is CASSQGDLDYEQYF. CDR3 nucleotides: TGTGCCAGCAGCCAAGGGGACTTGGACTACGAGCAGTACTTC.

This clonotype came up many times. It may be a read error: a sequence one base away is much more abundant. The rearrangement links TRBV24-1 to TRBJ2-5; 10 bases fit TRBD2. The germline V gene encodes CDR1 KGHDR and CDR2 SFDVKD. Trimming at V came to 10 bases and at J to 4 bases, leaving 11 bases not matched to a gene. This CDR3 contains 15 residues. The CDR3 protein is CATMESGGAGETQYF. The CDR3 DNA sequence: TGTGCCACTATGGAGAGCGGGGGGGCCGGAGAGACCCAGTACTTC.

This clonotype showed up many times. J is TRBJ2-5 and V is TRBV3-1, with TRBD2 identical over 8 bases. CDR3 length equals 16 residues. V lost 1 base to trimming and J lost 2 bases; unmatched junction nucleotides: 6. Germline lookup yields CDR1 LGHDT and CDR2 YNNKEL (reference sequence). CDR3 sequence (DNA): TGTGCCAGCAGCCAAGTGGTAGCGGGGATACAAGAGACCCAGTACTTC. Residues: CASSQVVAGIQETQYF.